This T cell receptor (beta chain) was sequenced during a study of T cell responses to AZD1222 COVID-19 vaccine. This clone came up once. Sequencing was performed with immunoSEQ multiplex PCR; in TCRdb, only in-frame clones are kept and a portion is missing. The sample has more than 110,000 clones; 70% to 90% are singletons. CDR3 length: 13 residues. Trimming took 5 bases from V and 6 from J, leaving 11 bases between them. CDR1 and CDR2 from the germline V gene are SEHNR and FQNEAQ (reference sequence). The sequence was collected from an adult in good health. The source material was peripheral blood, sampled on day 0 of AZD1222 vaccination. The rearrangement links TRBV7-9 to TRBJ2-1; D not resolved. In nucleotides, the CDR3 is TGTGCCAGCAGCCGATACGACTCCAATGAGCAGTTCTTC. It encodes CASSRYDSNEQFF.